This is a list of T cell receptor beta chains from one sample in a study of CD8 T cells in Susac syndrome. TCRdb re-analysed the immunoSEQ multiplex PCR reads in MiXCR, keeping a single row per CDR3 protein. Among 150,000 to 200,000 distinct CDR3 sequences listed, around 90% were seen once. The sequenced material came from CD4+ T cells from PBMCs. The receptors shown here come from a human donor in good health. Both conserved end residues are part of each CDR3. D genes are given only for firm matches. Clone size is shown for a subset of rows, as once, few, many or a class of expanded clone.

clone size,J gene,D gene,V gene,CDR3 protein,CDR3 DNA
NA,TRBJ2-1,NA,TRBV5-8,CASSFASSYNEQFF,TGTGCCAGCAGCTTCGCGAGCTCCTACAATGAGCAGTTCTTC
once,TRBJ2-5,TRBD1,TRBV5-1,CASSSRGFAETQYF,TGCGCCAGCAGCTCCAGGGGGTTCGCAGAGACCCAGTACTTC
NA,TRBJ2-2,NA,TRBV5-1,CASSFGQYTGELFF,TGCGCCAGCAGCTTTGGACAGTATACCGGGGAGCTGTTTTTT
NA,TRBJ2-7,TRBD1,TRBV28,CASQPSGQGSYEQYF,TGTGCCAGCCAGCCGTCTGGACAGGGGTCCTACGAGCAGTACTTC
NA,TRBJ2-7,NA,TRBV5-4,CASSFWVLPRGQYF,TGTGCCAGCAGCTTCTGGGTGCTCCCAAGAGGGCAGTACTTC
NA,TRBJ1-5,NA,TRBV5-1,CASSLGDGSNQPQHF,TGCGCCAGCAGCTTGGGGGACGGTAGCAATCAGCCCCAGCATTTT
NA,TRBJ1-4,TRBD1,TRBV6-6,CASTRTGNNEKLFF,TGTGCCAGCACACGGACAGGGAATAATGAAAAACTGTTTTTT
NA,TRBJ2-1,TRBD2,TRBV28,CASCLVSGRADNEQFF,TGTGCCAGTTGCTTGGTGAGCGGGAGGGCCGATAATGAGCAGTTCTTC
NA,TRBJ2-3,NA,TRBV7-2,CASSLVGGLITDTQYF,TGTGCCAGCAGCTTAGTAGGGGGGCTGATCACAGATACGCAGTATTTT
once,TRBJ2-1,TRBD2,TRBV7-2,CASSPLRTSGRNEQFF,TGTGCCAGCAGCCCCTTGCGGACTAGCGGGCGCAATGAGCAGTTCTTC
NA,TRBJ2-5,TRBD1,TRBV5-4,CASSDPGQVQETQYF,TGTGCCAGCAGCGACCCGGGACAGGTACAAGAGACCCAGTACTTC
few,TRBJ2-7,TRBD1,TRBV30,CAWGQGFYEQYF,TGTGCCTGGGGACAGGGATTCTACGAGCAGTACTTC
NA,TRBJ1-4,NA,TRBV7-2,CASSPGGSEKLFF,TGTGCCAGCAGCCCCGGAGGGAGCGAAAAACTGTTTTTT
NA,TRBJ1-2,NA,TRBV10-2,CASSELLNYGYTF,TGCGCCAGCAGTGAACTTCTTAACTATGGCTACACCTTC
NA,TRBJ2-3,TRBD2,TRBV6-2/TRBV6-3,CASSQRESVLRADTQYF,TGTGCCAGCAGTCAGCGGGAGTCGGTTCTTCGGGCAGATACGCAGTATTTT
once,TRBJ1-6,TRBD1,TRBV20-1,CSARLPIMTGYKDSPLHF,TGCAGTGCTAGACTACCGATCATGACAGGGTATAAGGATTCACCCCTCCACTTT
NA,TRBJ2-1,TRBD2,TRBV3-1,CASSVGRIAGAEEQFF,TGTGCCAGCTCTGTGGGGAGAATAGCGGGAGCGGAAGAGCAGTTCTTC
NA,TRBJ1-5,NA,TRBV21-1,CASSEGPGVRGNQPQHF,TGTGCCAGCAGTGAGGGGCCAGGGGTCCGGGGGAATCAGCCCCAGCATTTT
NA,TRBJ2-7,NA,TRBV3-1,CASSPGLFYEQYF,TGTGCCAGCAGCCCGGGACTCTTCTACGAGCAGTACTTC
NA,TRBJ2-5,TRBD2,TRBV29-1,CSSRGAQYF,TGCAGCTCCCGGGGGGCCCAGTACTTC
NA,TRBJ1-5,NA,TRBV30,CAWSVQEGQPQHF,TGTGCCTGGAGTGTACAAGAAGGTCAGCCCCAGCATTTT
NA,TRBJ1-2,NA,TRBV20-1,CSVRTYGYTF,TGCAGTGTTAGGACGTATGGCTACACCTTC
NA,TRBJ2-3,NA,TRBV5-1,CASSFTLITDTQYF,TGCGCCAGCAGCTTTACACTGATCACAGATACGCAGTATTTT
NA,TRBJ2-5,TRBD1,TRBV5-4,CASTTDRAETQYF,TGTGCCAGCACCACAGACAGGGCGGAGACCCAGTACTTC
NA,TRBJ1-5,NA,TRBV29-1,CSHSGGPNQPQHF,TGCAGCCACTCCGGGGGACCAAATCAGCCCCAGCATTTT
NA,TRBJ2-2,NA,TRBV6-2/TRBV6-3,CASTRDGTGELFF,TGTGCCAGCACCCGGGACGGCACCGGGGAGCTGTTTTTT
NA,TRBJ2-7,TRBD2,TRBV7-8,CASSSDLGLAGGPYEQYF,TGTGCCAGCAGCTCCGACTTAGGACTAGCGGGAGGCCCCTACGAGCAGTACTTC
NA,TRBJ2-1,TRBD2,TRBV20-1,CGAVAGAGNEQFF,TGCGGGGCGGTAGCGGGAGCGGGCAATGAGCAGTTCTTC
NA,TRBJ2-3,NA,TRBV5-4,CAVRLGTDTQYF,TGTGCCGTGAGGTTGGGCACAGATACGCAGTATTTT
NA,TRBJ1-3,NA,TRBV7-9,CASSTRDAAHTIYF,TGTGCCAGCAGCACCCGGGACGCTGCACACACCATATATTTT
NA,TRBJ2-1,TRBD1,TRBV5-6,CASSFKWATGVDEQFF,TGTGCCAGCAGCTTCAAGTGGGCGACAGGGGTCGATGAGCAGTTCTTC
NA,TRBJ1-1,NA,TRBV7-2,CASSLGRTGVGTEAFF,TGTGCCAGCAGCTTAGGGCGGACGGGGGTGGGCACTGAAGCTTTCTTT
once,TRBJ2-7,TRBD2,TRBV28,CASSLTSSGGSYEQYF,TGTGCCAGCAGTTTAACTTCGAGCGGGGGGTCCTACGAGCAGTACTTC
NA,TRBJ1-2,NA,TRBV30,CAWSVRGYGYGYTF,TGTGCCTGGAGTGTACGCGGATACGGCTATGGCTACACCTTC
NA,TRBJ2-6,NA,TRBV4-3,CASSRGDSGANVLTF,TGCGCCAGCAGCCGTGGAGACTCTGGGGCCAACGTCCTGACTTTC
NA,TRBJ2-7,NA,TRBV18,CASSPPTGATGEQYF,TGTGCCAGCTCACCACCGACGGGGGCAACGGGCGAGCAGTACTTC
NA,TRBJ2-5,TRBD2,TRBV28,CASSFPGLAGRETQYF,TGTGCCAGCAGTTTTCCGGGACTAGCGGGAAGGGAGACCCAGTACTTC
NA,TRBJ2-3,TRBD1,TRBV15,CATSRELTGGGTDTQYF,TGTGCCACCAGCAGAGAGTTGACAGGGGGCGGGACAGATACGCAGTATTTT
NA,TRBJ1-3,NA,TRBV12-3/TRBV12-4,CASSFRQPGNTIYF,TGTGCCAGCAGCTTCAGACAGCCTGGAAACACCATATATTTT
NA,TRBJ1-2,NA,TRBV29-1,CSVARRAGNNYGYTF,TGCAGCGTTGCGCGGCGGGCAGGTAACAACTATGGCTACACCTTC
NA,TRBJ1-3,NA,TRBV7-2,CASSSQRNTIYF,TGTGCCAGCAGTTCTCAGCGAAACACCATATATTTT
once,TRBJ1-1,NA,TRBV25-1,CASSEEVGGTEAFF,TGTGCCAGCAGTGAAGAGGTGGGGGGGACTGAAGCTTTCTTT
NA,TRBJ2-7,NA,TRBV28,CASDTQGTGYYEQYF,TGTGCCAGCGATACGCAGGGTACAGGGTACTACGAGCAGTACTTC
NA,TRBJ2-4,NA,TRBV5-6,CASPSAPKGAKNIQYF,TGTGCCAGCCCTTCGGCGCCAAAGGGGGCCAAAAACATTCAGTACTTC
NA,TRBJ2-1,TRBD2,TRBV5-6,CASRATSGRGLSYNEQFF,TGTGCCAGCAGGGCTACTAGCGGGAGAGGTTTGTCCTACAATGAGCAGTTCTTC
NA,TRBJ2-3,NA,TRBV3-1,CASSQAAGGGGDTQYF,TGTGCCAGCAGCCAGGCCGCCGGGGGCGGCGGAGATACGCAGTATTTT
NA,TRBJ1-5,TRBD1,TRBV28,CASSYGTAYSNQPQHF,TGTGCCAGCAGCTATGGGACAGCTTATAGCAATCAGCCCCAGCATTTT
NA,TRBJ2-1,NA,TRBV30,CAWSARSYNEQFF,TGTGCCTGGAGTGCTAGGTCGTACAATGAGCAGTTCTTC
NA,TRBJ2-1,TRBD2,TRBV4-1,CASSQGSGANEQFF,TGCGCCAGCAGCCAAGGGAGCGGGGCCAATGAGCAGTTCTTC
NA,TRBJ1-3,NA,TRBV12-3/TRBV12-4,CASTINTIYF,TGTGCCAGCACGATAAACACCATATATTTT
NA,TRBJ2-7,TRBD2,TRBV10-3,CAISESLAGAYEQYF,TGTGCCATCAGTGAGTCGCTAGCGGGAGCCTACGAGCAGTACTTC
NA,TRBJ2-2,NA,TRBV7-6,CASRPIRGANTGELFF,TGTGCCAGCAGACCGATTAGGGGCGCGAACACCGGGGAGCTGTTTTTT
NA,TRBJ2-3,NA,TRBV24-1,CATSDPPQGTQYF,TGTGCCACCAGTGATCCACCTCAGGGTACGCAGTATTTT